This T cell receptor (beta chain) originates from a study of OX40 agonist ivuxolimab in advanced cancers. Clones were sequenced by immunoSEQ multiplex PCR, and TCRdb holds only the in-frame ones, with some missing. The profile shows about 79,000 clones, approximately 85% of them singletons. This CDR3 has 15 residues. J was trimmed by 1 base and V by 7 bases; bases with no gene match: 7. Germline loops: CDR1 SGHRS, CDR2 YFSETQ. This chain uses TRBV5-1 with TRBJ2-3, with 9 bases aligning to TRBD2. Sample: CD4+ or CD8+ T cells sorted from blood, taken in a trial of the OX40 agonist ivuxolimab. This receptor was obtained from an adult with an advanced solid tumor such as melanoma, head and neck, liver or kidney cancer. CDR3 amino acids: CASRGASGGTDTQYF. CDR3 coding DNA: TGCGCCAGCCGCGGGGCTAGCGGGGGCACAGATACGCAGTATTTT.